This entry concerns a single T cell receptor (beta chain). As yet, its antigen is unknown. The data are from a study of CXCR3-negative and CXCR3-positive naive CD8 T cells. Whole-study findings and limits: Naive cells that were CXCR3-positive had more hydrophobic TRB CDR3s (compared with CXCR3-negative naive cells). Within a donor, both naive subsets shared TRBV-TRBJ usage, unlike memory cells.

The CDR3 covers 14 residues. Per the germline V gene, CDR1 is MDHEN and CDR2 is SYDVKM. All CD8+ T cell subsets were sorted in triplicate at 300,000 to 350,000 cells each. Naivety in CD8+ T cells corresponded to a CD45RO-CCR7+CD27+CD95- phenotype. 5' RACE with UMI labels generated the TRB cDNA libraries. TCRdb re-analyzed the 5' RACE reads; it lists each CDR3 protein once, without DNA. This repertoire includes 150,000 to 180,000 distinct CDR3 sequences. The TCR comes from a human donor in good health. Some clones in this sample may be carry-over from other donors' samples. This chain joins TRBV28 and TRBJ2-1. The sample was naive CXCR3+ CD8+ T cells from blood. Specified subset: CD45RO-CCR7+CD27+CD95- naive CD8+ T cells expressing CXCR3 (TNR3+). The CDR3 here is CASSLFSGHNEQFF.